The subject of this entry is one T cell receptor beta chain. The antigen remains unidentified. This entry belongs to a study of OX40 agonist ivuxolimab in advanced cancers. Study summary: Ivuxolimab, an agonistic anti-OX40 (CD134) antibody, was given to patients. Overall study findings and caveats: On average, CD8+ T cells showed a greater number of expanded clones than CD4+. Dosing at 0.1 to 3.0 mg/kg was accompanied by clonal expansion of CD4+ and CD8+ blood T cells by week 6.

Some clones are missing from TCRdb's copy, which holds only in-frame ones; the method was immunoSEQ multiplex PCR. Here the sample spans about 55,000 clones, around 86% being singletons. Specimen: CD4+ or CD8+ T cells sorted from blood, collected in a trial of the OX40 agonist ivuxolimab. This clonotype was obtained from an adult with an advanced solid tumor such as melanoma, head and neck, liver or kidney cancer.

The CDR3 here is CATDPRDISNQPQHF. The CDR3 nucleotides are TGTGCCACCGACCCAAGGGACATTTCCAATCAGCCCCAGCATTTT. The gene calls are TRBV19 and TRBJ1-5; a possible D gene is TRBD1 (6 bases). The CDR3 runs 15 residues. The ends were cut back, 10 bases at V and 3 bases at J, with 19 bases in the middle. From germline, CDR1 is LNHDA and CDR2 SQIVND (reference sequence).